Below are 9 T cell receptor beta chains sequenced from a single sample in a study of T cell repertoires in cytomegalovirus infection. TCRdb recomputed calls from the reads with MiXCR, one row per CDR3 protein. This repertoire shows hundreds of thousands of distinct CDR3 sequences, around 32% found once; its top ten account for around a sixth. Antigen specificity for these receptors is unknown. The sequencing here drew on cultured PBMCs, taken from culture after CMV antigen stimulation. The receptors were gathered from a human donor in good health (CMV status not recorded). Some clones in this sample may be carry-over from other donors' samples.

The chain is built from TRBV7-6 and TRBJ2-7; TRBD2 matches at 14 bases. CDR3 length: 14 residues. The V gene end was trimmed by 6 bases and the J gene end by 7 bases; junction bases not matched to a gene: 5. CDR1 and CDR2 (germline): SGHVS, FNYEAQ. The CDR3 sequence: CASSGLAGGREQYF. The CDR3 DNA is TGTGCCAGCAGTGGACTAGCGGGGGGTCGGGAGCAGTACTTC.

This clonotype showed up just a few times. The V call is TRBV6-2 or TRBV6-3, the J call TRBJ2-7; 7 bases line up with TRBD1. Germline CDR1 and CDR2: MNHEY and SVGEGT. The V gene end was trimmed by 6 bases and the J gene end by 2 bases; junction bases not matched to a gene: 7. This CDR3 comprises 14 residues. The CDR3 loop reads CASRSDRPTYEQYF. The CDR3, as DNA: TGTGCCAGCAGATCGGACAGGCCGACCTACGAGCAGTACTTC.

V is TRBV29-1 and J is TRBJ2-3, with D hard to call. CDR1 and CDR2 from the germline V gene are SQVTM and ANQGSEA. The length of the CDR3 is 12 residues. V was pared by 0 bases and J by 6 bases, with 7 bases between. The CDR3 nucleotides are TGCAGCGTTGAAGAATTCGGGGATACGCAGTATTTT. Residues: CSVEEFGDTQYF.

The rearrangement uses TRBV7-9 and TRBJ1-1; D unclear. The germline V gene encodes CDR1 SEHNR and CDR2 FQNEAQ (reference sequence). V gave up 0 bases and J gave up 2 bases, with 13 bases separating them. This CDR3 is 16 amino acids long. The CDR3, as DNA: TGTGCCAGCAGCTTAGCTTGGGCAGGTTCCAACACTGAAGCTTTCTTT. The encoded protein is CASSLAWAGSNTEAFF. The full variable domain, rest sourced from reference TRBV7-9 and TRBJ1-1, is DTGVSQNPRHKITKRGQNVTFRCDPISEHNRLYWYRQTLGQGPEFLTYFQNEAQLEKSRLLSDRFSAERPKGSFSTLEIQRTEQGDSAMYLCASSLAWAGSNTEAFFGQGTRLTVV.

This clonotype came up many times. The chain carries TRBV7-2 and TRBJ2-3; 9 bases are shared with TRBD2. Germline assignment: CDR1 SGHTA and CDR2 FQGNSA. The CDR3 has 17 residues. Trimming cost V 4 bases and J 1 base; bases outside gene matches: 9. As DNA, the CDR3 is TGTGCCAGCAGCTCCGGGACTAGCTGGGGGGGCACAGATACGCAGTATTTT. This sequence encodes CASSSGTSWGGTDTQYF.

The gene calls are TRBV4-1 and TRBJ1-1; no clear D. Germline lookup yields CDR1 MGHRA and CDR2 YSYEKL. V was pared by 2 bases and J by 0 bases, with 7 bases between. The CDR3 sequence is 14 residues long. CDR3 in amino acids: CASSQQRMNTEAFF. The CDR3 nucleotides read TGCGCCAGCAGCCAACAGAGGATGAACACTGAAGCTTTCTTT.

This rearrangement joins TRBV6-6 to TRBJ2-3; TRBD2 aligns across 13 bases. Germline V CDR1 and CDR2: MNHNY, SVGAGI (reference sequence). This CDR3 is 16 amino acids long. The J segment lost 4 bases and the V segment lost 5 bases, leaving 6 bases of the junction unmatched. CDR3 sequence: CASSQLAGGPADTQYF. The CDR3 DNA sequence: TGTGCCAGCAGTCAACTAGCGGGGGGGCCGGCAGATACGCAGTATTTT.

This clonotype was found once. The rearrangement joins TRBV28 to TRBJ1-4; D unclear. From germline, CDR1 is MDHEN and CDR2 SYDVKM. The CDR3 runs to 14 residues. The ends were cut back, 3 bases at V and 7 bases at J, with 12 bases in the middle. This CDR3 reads CASSFGGWGEKLFF. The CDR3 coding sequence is TGTGCCAGCAGTTTTGGTGGTTGGGGTGAAAAACTGTTTTTT. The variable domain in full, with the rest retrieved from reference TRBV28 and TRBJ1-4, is DVKVTQSSRYLVKRTGEKVFLECVQDMDHENMFWYRQDPGLGLRLIYFSYDVKMKEKGDIPEGYSVSREKKERFSLILESASTNQTSMYLCASSFGGWGEKLFFGSGTQLSVL.

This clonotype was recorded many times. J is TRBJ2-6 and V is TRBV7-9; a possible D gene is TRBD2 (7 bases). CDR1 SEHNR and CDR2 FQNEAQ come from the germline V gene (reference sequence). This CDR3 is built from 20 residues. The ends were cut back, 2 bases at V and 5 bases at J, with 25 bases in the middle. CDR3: CASSLRGGQGRLPWANVLTF. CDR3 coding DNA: TGTGCCAGCAGCTTAAGGGGGGGGCAGGGGCGCCTTCCGTGGGCCAACGTCCTGACTTTC.